This T cell receptor beta chain came from a study of neoadjuvant anti-PD-1 for oral cavity cancer. Regarding time point: after neoadjuvant nivolumab, at surgical resection. This clone occurred once. Only in-frame clones appear in the TCRdb table, and some are missing; sequencing was by immunoSEQ multiplex PCR. The sample lists about 39,000 clones, 77% occurring once. CDR1 and CDR2 (germline): LNHDA, SQIVND (reference sequence). The V end lost 0 bases, the J end lost 7 bases, and 9 bases lay between the germline ends. There are 14 residues in the CDR3. This chain uses TRBV19 with TRBJ2-2; D uncertain. Sequenced here: PBMCs, sampled after nivolumab (anti-PD-1) treatment. The sequence was obtained from a person between 35 and 79 years old with oral cavity squamous cell carcinoma. The CDR3 region is CASSIDRLVGELFF. Here the CDR3 DNA reads TGTGCCAGTAGTATAGATCGCTTGGTCGGGGAGCTGTTTTTT. Full variable domain (outside the CDR3, taken from reference TRBV19 and TRBJ2-2): DGGITQSPKYLFRKEGQNVTLSCEQNLNHDAMYWYRQDPGQGLRLIYYSQIVNDFQKGDIAEGYSVSREKKESFPLTVTSAQKNPTAFYLCASSIDRLVGELFFGEGSRLTVL.